Listed here are 10 T cell receptor beta chains from one sample, sequenced in a study. TCRdb independently ran MiXCR on the 5' RACE reads; one entry per CDR3 protein. The table shows nearly 55,000 distinct CDR3 sequences, with 17% occurring only once. Sequencing was performed on naive CD4+ T cells sorted from blood. Subset given: naive CD4+ T cells, CD4+CD45RA+CD25-. The receptors here all came from a female donor with breast cancer.

This clonotype was detected many times. The chain recombines TRBV5-1 with TRBJ2-7; D uncertain. Germline V gene sequence: CDR1 SGHRS, CDR2 YFSETQ. Trimming left V 0 bases short and J 6 bases short, with 16 bases between. The CDR3 runs 15 residues. CDR3 residues: CASSLDGHGSPEQYF. CDR3 nucleotides: TGCGCCAGCAGCTTGGACGGGCACGGCTCACCCGAGCAGTACTTC. The variable domain in full, completed from reference TRBV5-1 and TRBJ2-7, reads KAGVTQTPRYLIKTRGQQVTLSCSPISGHRSVSWYQQTPGQGLQFLFEYFSETQRNKGNFPGRFSGRQFSNSRSEMNVSTLELGDSALYLCASSLDGHGSPEQYFGPGTRLTVT.

This clonotype has ten or more counts. V and J are TRBV5-1 and TRBJ2-1; the match to TRBD2 covers 7 bases. V shed 4 bases, J shed 5 bases, and the junction held 6 bases outside the gene matches. Germline CDR1 SGHRS, CDR2 YFSETQ. The CDR3 has 14 residues. The CDR3 sequence: CASSGISGHNEQFF. The CDR3 DNA sequence: TGCGCCAGCAGCGGGATTAGCGGGCACAATGAGCAGTTCTTC.

Ten or more counts support this clonotype. The chain is built from TRBV12-3 or TRBV12-4 and TRBJ2-4, with TRBD2 as a possible D gene (7 bases). Trimming cost V 4 bases and J 0 bases, with 13 bases left between them. The CDR3 is 16 amino acids. The CDR3 is CASSSGGALAKNIQYF. In DNA, the CDR3 is TGTGCCAGCAGTTCTGGGGGGGCCCTAGCCAAAAACATTCAGTACTTC.

This clonotype was detected many times. The genes are TRBV29-1 and TRBJ2-7, with D possibly called TRBD1 or TRBD2 (5 bases each). This CDR3 spans 11 amino acids. CDR1 SQVTM and CDR2 ANQGSEA come from the germline V gene. The V end lost 4 bases, the J end lost 3 bases, and 7 bases lay between the germline ends. The CDR3 DNA follows: TGCAGCGTTGGGGACGGCTACGAGCAGTACTTC. Protein sequence: CSVGDGYEQYF.

This clonotype was counted a single time. The chain carries TRBV5-1 and TRBJ2-3; no definite D call. The assigned J gene may be wrong: the sequence end matches TRBJ1-5 better. The CDR3 is 13 residues long. Looked up from germline, CDR1 is SGHRS and CDR2 is YFSETQ. The CDR3: CASSKRGRHTQHF. The DNA of the CDR3 is TGCGCCAGCAGCAAGCGCGGGAGACATACGCAGCATTTT.

This clonotype came up a few times. The chain has TRBV18 and TRBJ1-6; D not certain. The CDR3 totals 13 residues. Trimming pared 4 bases from V and 7 bases from J, leaving 8 bases between. The germline V gene encodes CDR1 KGHSH and CDR2 LQKENI. The chain's CDR3 is CASSLSRNSPLHF. In DNA form, the CDR3 reads TGTGCCAGCTCACTAAGTAGGAATTCACCCCTCCACTTT.

This sequence joins TRBV20-1 and TRBJ2-2, with D possibly matching TRBD1 (6 bases). Trimming pared 3 bases from V and 8 bases from J, leaving 19 bases between. The CDR3 length is 15 residues. From germline, CDR1 is DFQATT and CDR2 SNEGSKA (reference sequence). Written as DNA, the CDR3 is TGCAGTGCTAGCGGTGGACAGTTCACCGGGGGGGAGCTGTTTTTT. Translated: CSASGGQFTGGELFF.

This clonotype was detected a few times. The junction departs from the called germline gene at one end, perhaps through a read error. V usage is TRBV20-1 and J usage is TRBJ1-6; 7 nucleotides agree with TRBD1. Germline loops: CDR1 DFQATT, CDR2 SNEGSKA (reference sequence). The CDR3 loop spans 11 amino acids. The CDR3 region has the DNA TGCAGTGCTAGAGGGACAGGTCCCGTCAACTTT. Protein: CSARGTGPVNF.

A remark on this clonotype: A much larger clone differs by one base, so this may be a read error. V is TRBV5-1 and J is TRBJ2-5; TRBD2 aligns across 8 bases. V lost 10 bases to trimming and J lost 5 bases; unmatched junction nucleotides: 16. The CDR3 runs 15 residues. Germline V CDR1 and CDR2: SGHRS, YFSETQ. CDR3 in DNA: TGCGCCGGCACTCTCGGCGGGAGGTCAGAGGAGACCCAGTACTTC. Encoded protein: CAGTLGGRSEETQYF.

Comments on this clonotype: Possible read error: a much larger clone is one base away. This rearrangement joins TRBV29-1 to TRBJ2-5; D gene ambiguous. The germline V gene encodes CDR1 SQVTM and CDR2 ANQGSEA. This CDR3 contains 12 residues. The CDR3 DNA reads TGCAGCGGCCGCGGATGGAAAGAGACCCGGTACTTC. It is translated as CSGRGWKETRYF.